One and the same sample provided the 27 T cell receptor beta chains below, sequenced in a study of blood T cell repertoires in COVID-19. Method: immunoSEQ multiplex PCR; TCRdb's copy keeps in-frame clones and lacks some. The sample holds about 300,000 clones, around 84% seen once. The material sequenced was peripheral blood. Receptor source: a man between 65 and 80 years old with acute or convalescent COVID-19.

This chain connects TRBV14 to TRBJ1-4; D unclear. V lost 0 bases and J 5 bases, leaving 13 bases between the germline ends. CDR3 length equals 16 residues. Germline values: CDR1 SGHDN, CDR2 FVKESK. In DNA form, the CDR3 reads TGTGCCAGCAGCCAAGATCGCGGCAAGCAAAATGAAAAACTGTTTTTT. Amino acid sequence: CASSQDRGKQNEKLFF.

Only one count was recorded for this clone. The chain is built from TRBV5-4 and TRBJ1-1; D might be TRBD1 (5 bases). V was clipped by 4 bases and J by 1 base, with 14 bases between them. Per germline, CDR1 SGHNT and CDR2 YYREEE (reference sequence). The CDR3 contains 15 residues. The CDR3 nucleotides read TGTGCCAGCAGCCCCCGGGGGGGTCAGAACACTGAAGCTTTCTTT. It is translated as CASSPRGGQNTEAFF.

Only a few counts were recorded for this clone. This sequence joins TRBV9 and TRBJ2-3; 7 bases agree with TRBD2. The CDR3 loop spans 14 amino acids. Germline lookup yields CDR1 SGDLS and CDR2 YYNGEE. V lost 1 base to trimming and J lost 4 bases; unmatched junction nucleotides: 3. The CDR3 DNA follows: TGTGCCAGCAGCGTAAGCCTAGCGGCAGATACGCAGTATTTT. It encodes CASSVSLAADTQYF.

This clone showed up just once. The rearrangement uses TRBV3-1 (or the pseudogene TRBV3-2) and TRBJ2-2, with 15 bases lining up with TRBD2. CDR1 and CDR2 from the germline V gene are LGHDT and YNNKEL (reference sequence). With V trimmed by 4 bases and J by 7 bases, 10 bases remained unmatched. The length of the CDR3 is 18 residues. The CDR3 DNA follows: TGTGCCAGCAGCCTTGGCGGGACTAGCGGGGGGCCGGGCGGGGAGCTGTTTTTT. Translated, it gives CASSLGGTSGGPGGELFF.

This clone was detected once. The chain uses TRBV28 and TRBJ1-1, with unresolved D. V gave up 3 bases and J gave up 5 bases, with 10 bases separating them. The CDR3 sequence is 13 residues long. Germline V CDR1 and CDR2: MDHEN, SYDVKM. CDR3 coding DNA: TGTGCCAGCAGTTTCCCCGACGGGACTGAAGCTTTCTTT. It is translated as CASSFPDGTEAFF.

This chain joins TRBV7-9 and TRBJ2-3; TRBD2 is a possible D gene (6 bases). This CDR3 has 12 amino acids. Per germline, CDR1 SEHNR and CDR2 FQNEAQ (reference sequence). V shed 5 bases and J shed 9 bases, with 12 bases lying between them. Here the CDR3 DNA reads TGTGCCAGCAGCGCGGTGGGGGGAACGCAGTATTTT. Protein: CASSAVGGTQYF.

The chain recombines TRBV10-2 with TRBJ2-7, with D tentatively TRBD1 (6 bases). Per the germline V gene, CDR1 is WSHSY and CDR2 is SAAADI. The CDR3 consists of 13 residues. V lost 8 bases and J lost 2, with 13 bases in between. CDR3 DNA: TGCGCCAGCGCGGACAGTACTCCCTACGAGCAGTACTTC. Translated: CASADSTPYEQYF.

About this clone: A read error may be the cause here, since a much bigger clone is one base away. The J gene is TRBJ1-2, the V gene TRBV5-6; TRBD1 matches 9 bases. Looked up from germline, CDR1 is SGHDT and CDR2 is YYEEEE. The CDR3 sequence is 13 residues long. V lost 4 bases to trimming and J lost 4 bases; unmatched junction nucleotides: 2. The CDR3 region has the DNA TGTGCCAGCAGCAAGGGACAGGGCTATGGCTACACCTTC. Its protein is CASSKGQGYGYTF.

The chain links TRBV4-2 to TRBJ2-1, with D perhaps matching TRBD2 (6 bases). The CDR3 is 14 amino acids. The V gene lost 3 bases and the J gene lost 8 bases, with 14 bases spanning the gap. Germline V gene data show CDR1 as LGHNA and CDR2 as YNFKEQ. The CDR3 region has the DNA TGTGCCAGCAGCCAGGGCGGGGTAGCGTATGAGCAGTTCTTC. It translates to CASSQGGVAYEQFF.

CDR3 in DNA: TGTGCCAGCAGTTTAACTAGCGGGGAGCAGTTCTTC. Protein product: CASSLTSGEQFF. This chain joins TRBV28 and TRBJ2-1, with TRBD2 matching over 9 bases. V shed 2 bases and J 10 bases; nucleotides not matched to a gene: 0. Germline V CDR1 and CDR2: MDHEN, SYDVKM. The CDR3 runs 12 residues.

V gene TRBV5-6 combines with J gene TRBJ2-1; D may be TRBD2 (6 bases). Trimming pared 0 bases from V and 12 bases from J, leaving 7 bases between. Germline V gives CDR1 SGHDT, CDR2 YYEEEE. The CDR3 runs to 11 residues. The DNA for the CDR3 is TGTGCCAGCAGCTTGGCTAGCGCGCAGTTCTTC. Its translation is CASSLASAQFF.

This rearrangement joins TRBV28 to TRBJ1-1; TRBD1 is a possible D gene (6 bases). Germline assignment: CDR1 MDHEN and CDR2 SYDVKM. The CDR3 totals 15 residues. Trimming removed 1 base from V and 1 base from J, with 10 bases in between. CDR3 amino acids: CASSLLTQGNTEAFF. CDR3 coding DNA: TGTGCCAGCAGTTTATTGACACAGGGGAACACTGAAGCTTTCTTT.

Of note for this clone: Other DNA sequences in this sample translate to the same CDR3. The chain employs TRBV9 and TRBJ1-2; tentatively, D is TRBD1 (5 bases). The germline CDR1 and CDR2 sequences are SGDLS and YYNGEE. The germline V and J ends were trimmed by 0 bases and 2 bases, with 8 bases remaining between them. CDR3 length: 14 amino acids. The CDR3 spells CASSVGQGNYGYTF. In DNA form, the CDR3 reads TGTGCCAGCAGCGTAGGCCAGGGCAACTATGGCTACACCTTC. The full variable domain, in which reference TRBV9 and TRBJ1-2 provide the parts outside the CDR3, is DSGVTQTPKHLITATGQRVTLRCSPRSGDLSVYWYQQSLDQGLQFLIQYYNGEERAKGNILERFSAQQFPDLHSELNLSSLELGDSALYFCASSVGQGNYGYTFGSGTRLTVV.

The chain employs TRBV5-1 and TRBJ2-1; 10 nucleotides align to TRBD1. The CDR3 runs 15 residues. V lost 4 bases to trimming and J lost 5 bases; unmatched junction nucleotides: 6. CDR1 SGHRS and CDR2 YFSETQ come from the germline V gene. DNA of the CDR3: TGCGCCAGCAGCATTGGACAGGGGGGACACAATGAGCAGTTCTTC. Its protein is CASSIGQGGHNEQFF.

The chain combines TRBV28 with TRBJ1-2; TRBD1 might be the D (5 bases). Germline V gene lookup returns CDR1 MDHEN and CDR2 SYDVKM. V was cut by 4 bases and J by 1 base, with 10 bases left in between. The CDR3 runs 14 residues. The CDR3 is CASSSGGDNYGYTF. The CDR3 DNA follows: TGTGCCAGCAGTTCGGGGGGGGATAACTATGGCTACACCTTC.

The rearrangement joins TRBV30 to TRBJ2-3; the D is unclear. The CDR3 is made up of 14 amino acids. Germline CDR1 GTSNPN, CDR2 SVGIG (reference sequence). Trimming removed 4 bases at V and 1 base at J, with 12 bases between. The CDR3 nucleotides are TGTGCCTGGAAGACTTCTCCCGGCACAGATACGCAGTATTTT. Translation gives CAWKTSPGTDTQYF.

The V and J genes are TRBV19 and TRBJ1-1; D remains ambiguous. The CDR3 sequence is 18 residues long. V gave up 3 bases and J gave up 2 bases, with 22 bases separating them. The germline CDR1 and CDR2 sequences are LNHDA and SQIVND (reference sequence). For the CDR3, the DNA is TGTGCCAGTAGTATTAATGGCCCACAGCTCATTTTTAACACTGAAGCTTTCTTT. It codes for CASSINGPQLIFNTEAFF.

The chain combines TRBV28 with TRBJ2-7; TRBD1 matches at 8 bases. The CDR3 totals 15 residues. Trimming cost V 2 bases and J 2 bases; bases outside gene matches: 5. Germline loops: CDR1 MDHEN, CDR2 SYDVKM. CDR3 sequence: CASSLPGGAAYEQYF. Here the CDR3 DNA reads TGTGCCAGCAGTTTACCAGGGGGCGCAGCCTACGAGCAGTACTTC.

This clone appeared a single time. The chain recombines TRBV11-2 with TRBJ1-1; the match to TRBD1 covers 7 bases. Germline loops: CDR1 SGHAT, CDR2 FQNNGV. CDR3 length: 14 residues. The ends lost 3 bases at V and 2 bases at J; junction bases unmatched: 3. CDR3 amino acids: CASSLGTANTEAFF. CDR3 DNA: TGTGCCAGCAGCTTGGGGACAGCAAACACTGAAGCTTTCTTT.

The sample holds many counts of this clone. The V and J genes are TRBV4-2 and TRBJ2-1, with D possibly matching TRBD1 (6 bases). The V end was cut by 4 bases, the J end by 6 bases, with 10 bases between. This CDR3 has 13 amino acids. Germline assignment: CDR1 LGHNA and CDR2 YNFKEQ. CDR3 nucleotides: TGTGCCAGCAGCCCTATGGGGGCCAATGAGCAGTTCTTC. Its protein is CASSPMGANEQFF.

A few counts support this clone. This chain joins TRBV18 and TRBJ1-2; D is possibly TRBD1 (5 bases). Germline V gene lookup returns CDR1 KGHSH and CDR2 LQKENI. Trimming removed 4 bases at V and 0 bases at J, with 15 bases between. The CDR3 contains 16 residues. CDR3 coding DNA: TGTGCCAGCTCACGGGGACTGAGCGAAACTAACTATGGCTACACCTTC. Amino acid sequence: CASSRGLSETNYGYTF.

CDR3 DNA sequence: TGTGCCAGCAGCGCGCTCTACATAGCGGGGGGGCCCGAGACCCAGTACTTC. Encoded protein: CASSALYIAGGPETQYF. The rearrangement uses TRBV9 and TRBJ2-5; TRBD2 agrees at 11 bases. The CDR3 length is 17 residues. J gave up 5 bases and V 3 bases, and 12 bases lay outside the gene matches. The germline gives CDR1 SGDLS, CDR2 YYNGEE.

This chain joins TRBV28 and TRBJ1-6; 8 bases line up with TRBD1. The CDR3 has 15 residues. Losses at the gene ends were 5 bases for V and 10 bases for J; bases not matched to a gene: 10. The germline CDR1 and CDR2 sequences are MDHEN and SYDVKM. CDR3 in amino acids: CASSPPDRVRSPLHF. The DNA of the CDR3 is TGTGCCAGCAGTCCCCCGGACAGGGTTAGGTCACCCCTCCACTTT. The full variable domain, with the rest looked up from reference TRBV28 and TRBJ1-6, is DVKVTQSSRYLVKRTGEKVFLECVQDMDHENMFWYRQDPGLGLRLIYFSYDVKMKEKGDIPEGYSVSREKKERFSLILESASTNQTSMYLCASSPPDRVRSPLHFGNGTRLTVT.

The genes are TRBV7-3 and TRBJ2-3; D gene unclear. Germline V CDR1 and CDR2: SGHTA, FQGTGA. CDR3 length: 16 residues. V dropped 1 base and J dropped 3 bases, with 14 bases sitting between them. CDR3 residues: CASSLRRVPGTDTQYF. The CDR3 bases are TGTGCCAGCAGCTTAAGGCGCGTTCCCGGGACAGATACGCAGTATTTT.

The rearrangement joins TRBV28 to TRBJ1-2; the match to TRBD1 covers 8 bases. Per the germline V gene, CDR1 is MDHEN and CDR2 is SYDVKM. The CDR3 extends over 16 amino acids. V was clipped by 7 bases and J by 4 bases; unmatched bases: 14. The CDR3 nucleotides read TGTGCCAGCACCCTTCCCCAGGGGGCGGTTAGCTATGGCTACACCTTC. This gives the protein CASTLPQGAVSYGYTF.

This clone was found a few times. The chain recombines TRBV24-1 with TRBJ1-5, with TRBD1 matching 7 bases. The trim removed 1 base at V and 3 bases at J, leaving 8 bases unmatched. There are 17 residues in the CDR3. Per the germline V gene, CDR1 is KGHDR and CDR2 is SFDVKD. DNA of the CDR3: TGTGCCACCAGTGATTTCAAGTTAGGACAGGCCAATCAGCCCCAGCATTTT. This gives the protein CATSDFKLGQANQPQHF.

The chain employs TRBV6-5 and TRBJ1-1; D is uncertain. The CDR3 contains 13 residues. Germline lookup yields CDR1 MNHEY and CDR2 SVGAGI. Trimming removed 7 bases at V and 5 bases at J, with 14 bases between. The CDR3, as DNA: TGTGCCAGCACCTCGGCCCCGCGGACTGAAGCTTTCTTT. Translating gives CASTSAPRTEAFF.